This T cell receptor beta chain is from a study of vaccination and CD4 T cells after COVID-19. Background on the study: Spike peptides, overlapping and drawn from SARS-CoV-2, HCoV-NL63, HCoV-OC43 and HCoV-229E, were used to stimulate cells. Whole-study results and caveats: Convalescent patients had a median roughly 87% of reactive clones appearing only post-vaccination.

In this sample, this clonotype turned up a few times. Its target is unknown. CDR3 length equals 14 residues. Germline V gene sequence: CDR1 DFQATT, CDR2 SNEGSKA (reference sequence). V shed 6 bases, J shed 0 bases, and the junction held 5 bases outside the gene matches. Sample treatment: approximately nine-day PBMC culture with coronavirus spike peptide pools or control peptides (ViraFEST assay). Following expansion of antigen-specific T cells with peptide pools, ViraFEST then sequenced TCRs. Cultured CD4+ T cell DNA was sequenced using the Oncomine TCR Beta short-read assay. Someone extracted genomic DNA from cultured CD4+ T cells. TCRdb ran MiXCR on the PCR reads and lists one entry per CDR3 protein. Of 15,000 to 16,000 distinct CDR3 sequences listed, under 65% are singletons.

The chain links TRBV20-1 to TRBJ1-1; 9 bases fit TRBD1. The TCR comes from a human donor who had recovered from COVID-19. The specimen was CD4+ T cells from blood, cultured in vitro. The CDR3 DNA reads TGCAGTGCAGGGACAGGGACGGTGAACACTGAAGCTTTCTTT. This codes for CSAGTGTVNTEAFF.